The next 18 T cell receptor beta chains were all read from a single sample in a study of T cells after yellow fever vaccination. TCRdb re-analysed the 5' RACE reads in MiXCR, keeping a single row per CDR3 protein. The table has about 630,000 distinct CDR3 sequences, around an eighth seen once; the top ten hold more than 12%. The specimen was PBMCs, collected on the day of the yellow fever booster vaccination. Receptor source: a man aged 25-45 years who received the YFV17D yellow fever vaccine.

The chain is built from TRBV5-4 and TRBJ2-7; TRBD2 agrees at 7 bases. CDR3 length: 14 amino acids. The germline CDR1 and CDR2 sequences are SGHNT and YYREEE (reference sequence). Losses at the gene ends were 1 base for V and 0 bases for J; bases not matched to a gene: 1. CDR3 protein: CASSLQRGSYEQYF. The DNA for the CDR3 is TGTGCCAGCAGCTTGCAGCGGGGCTCCTACGAGCAGTACTTC. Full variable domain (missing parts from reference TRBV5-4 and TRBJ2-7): ETGVTQSPTHLIKTRGQQVTLRCSSQSGHNTVSWYQQALGQGPQFIFQYYREEENGRGNFPPRFSGLQFPNYSSELNVNALELDDSALYLCASSLQRGSYEQYFGPGTRLTVT.

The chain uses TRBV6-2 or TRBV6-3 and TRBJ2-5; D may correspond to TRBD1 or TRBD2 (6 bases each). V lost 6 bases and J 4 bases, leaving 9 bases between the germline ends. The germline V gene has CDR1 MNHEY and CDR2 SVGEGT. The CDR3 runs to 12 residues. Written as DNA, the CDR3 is TGTGCCAGCAGAAAGGGGGGAGAGACCCAGTACTTC. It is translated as CASRKGGETQYF.

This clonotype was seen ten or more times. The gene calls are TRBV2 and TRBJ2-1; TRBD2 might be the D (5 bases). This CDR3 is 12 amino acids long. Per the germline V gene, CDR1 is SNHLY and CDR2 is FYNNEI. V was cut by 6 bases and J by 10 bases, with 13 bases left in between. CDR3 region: CASRREFGEQFF. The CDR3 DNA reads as TGTGCCAGCAGGAGGGAGTTCGGGGAGCAGTTCTTC.

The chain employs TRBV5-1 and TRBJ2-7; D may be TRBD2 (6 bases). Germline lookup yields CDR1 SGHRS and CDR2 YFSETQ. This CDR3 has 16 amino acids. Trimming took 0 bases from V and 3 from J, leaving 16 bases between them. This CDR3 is CASSLAIFGGGYEQYF. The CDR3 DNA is TGCGCCAGCAGCTTGGCCATATTCGGGGGTGGCTACGAGCAGTACTTC. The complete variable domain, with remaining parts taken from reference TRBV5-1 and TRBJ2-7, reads KAGVTQTPRYLIKTRGQQVTLSCSPISGHRSVSWYQQTPGQGLQFLFEYFSETQRNKGNFPGRFSGRQFSNSRSEMNVSTLELGDSALYLCASSLAIFGGGYEQYFGPGTRLTVT.

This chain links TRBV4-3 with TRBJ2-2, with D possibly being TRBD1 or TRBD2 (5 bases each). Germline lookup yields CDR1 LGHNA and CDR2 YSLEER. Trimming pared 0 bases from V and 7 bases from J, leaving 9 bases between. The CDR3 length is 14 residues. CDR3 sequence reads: CASSQDEGLGELFF. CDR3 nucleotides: TGCGCCAGCAGCCAAGATGAGGGGCTCGGGGAGCTGTTTTTT.

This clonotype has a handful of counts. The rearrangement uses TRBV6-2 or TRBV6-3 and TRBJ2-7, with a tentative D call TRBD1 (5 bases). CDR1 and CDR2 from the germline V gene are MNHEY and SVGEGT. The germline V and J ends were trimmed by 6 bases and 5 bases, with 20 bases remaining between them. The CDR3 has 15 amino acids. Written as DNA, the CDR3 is TGTGCCAGCAGCCATCGCCAGGGCGCTTTCGACGAGCAGTACTTC. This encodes CASSHRQGAFDEQYF.

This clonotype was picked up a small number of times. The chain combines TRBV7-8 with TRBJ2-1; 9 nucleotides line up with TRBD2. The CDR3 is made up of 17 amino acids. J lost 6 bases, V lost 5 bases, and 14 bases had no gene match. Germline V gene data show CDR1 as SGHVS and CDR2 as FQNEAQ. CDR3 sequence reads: CASSLTGAGGPSNEQFF. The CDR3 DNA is TGTGCCAGCAGCCTAACGGGGGCGGGAGGGCCGAGCAATGAGCAGTTCTTC.

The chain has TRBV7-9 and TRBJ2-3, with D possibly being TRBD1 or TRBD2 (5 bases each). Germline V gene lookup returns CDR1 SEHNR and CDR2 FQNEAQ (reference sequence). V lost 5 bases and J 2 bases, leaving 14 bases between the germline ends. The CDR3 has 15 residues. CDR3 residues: CASSPQRGVTDTQYF. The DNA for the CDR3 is TGTGCCAGCAGCCCCCAGAGAGGGGTCACAGATACGCAGTATTTT. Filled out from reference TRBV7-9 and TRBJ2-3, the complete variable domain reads DTGVSQNPRHKITKRGQNVTFRCDPISEHNRLYWYRQTLGQGPEFLTYFQNEAQLEKSRLLSDRFSAERPKGSFSTLEIQRTEQGDSAMYLCASSPQRGVTDTQYFGPGTRLTVL.

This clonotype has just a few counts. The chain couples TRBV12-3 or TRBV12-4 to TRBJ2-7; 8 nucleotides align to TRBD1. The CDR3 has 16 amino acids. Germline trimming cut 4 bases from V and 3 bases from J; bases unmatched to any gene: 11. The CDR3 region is CASSSTHGTGNYEQYF. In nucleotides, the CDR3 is TGTGCCAGCAGTTCGACCCACGGGACAGGTAACTACGAGCAGTACTTC.

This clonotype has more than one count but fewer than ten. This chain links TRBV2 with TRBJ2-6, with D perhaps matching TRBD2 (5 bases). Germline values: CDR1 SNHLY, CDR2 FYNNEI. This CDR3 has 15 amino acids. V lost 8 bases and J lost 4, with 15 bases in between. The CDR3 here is CASAREGSGANVLTF. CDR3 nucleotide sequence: TGTGCCAGCGCTAGAGAGGGTTCAGGGGCCAACGTCCTGACTTTC.

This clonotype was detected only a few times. The CDR3 DNA reads TGTGCCAGCAGCCATTCCGGGGAGGGGGACACTGAAGCTTTCTTT. Protein sequence: CASSHSGEGDTEAFF. This chain uses TRBV9 with TRBJ1-1, with D maybe TRBD1 (6 bases). CDR1 SGDLS and CDR2 YYNGEE come from the germline V gene. Trimming pared 4 bases from V and 3 bases from J, leaving 16 bases between. The CDR3 has 15 residues.

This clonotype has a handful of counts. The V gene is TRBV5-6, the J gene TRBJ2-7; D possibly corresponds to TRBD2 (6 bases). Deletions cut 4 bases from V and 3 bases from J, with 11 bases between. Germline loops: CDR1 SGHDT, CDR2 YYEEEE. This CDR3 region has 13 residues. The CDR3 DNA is TGTGCCAGCAGCCGACGGGAGTTCTACGAGCAGTACTTC. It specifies CASSRREFYEQYF.

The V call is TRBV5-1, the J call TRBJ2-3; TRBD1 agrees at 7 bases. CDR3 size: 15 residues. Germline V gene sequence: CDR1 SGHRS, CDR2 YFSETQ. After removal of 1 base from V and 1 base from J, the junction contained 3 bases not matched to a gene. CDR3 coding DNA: TGCGCCAGCAGCTTGCTCGGACAGGGCACAGATACGCAGTATTTT. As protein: CASSLLGQGTDTQYF.

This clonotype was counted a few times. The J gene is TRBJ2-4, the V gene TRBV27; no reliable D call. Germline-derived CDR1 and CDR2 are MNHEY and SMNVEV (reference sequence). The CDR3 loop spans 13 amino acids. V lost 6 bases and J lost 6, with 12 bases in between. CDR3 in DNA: TGTGCCAGCAGATCCTCGGGCGGAAACATTCAGTACTTC. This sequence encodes CASRSSGGNIQYF.

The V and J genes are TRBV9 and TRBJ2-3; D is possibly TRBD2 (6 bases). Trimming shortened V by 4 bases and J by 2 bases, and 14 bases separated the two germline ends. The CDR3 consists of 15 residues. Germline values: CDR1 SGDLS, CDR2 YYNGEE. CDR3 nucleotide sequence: TGTGCCAGCAGCCCGCCGGGACTCCACACAGATACGCAGTATTTT. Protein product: CASSPPGLHTDTQYF. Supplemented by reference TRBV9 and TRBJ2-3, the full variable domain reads DSGVTQTPKHLITATGQRVTLRCSPRSGDLSVYWYQQSLDQGLQFLIQYYNGEERAKGNILERFSAQQFPDLHSELNLSSLELGDSALYFCASSPPGLHTDTQYFGPGTRLTVL.

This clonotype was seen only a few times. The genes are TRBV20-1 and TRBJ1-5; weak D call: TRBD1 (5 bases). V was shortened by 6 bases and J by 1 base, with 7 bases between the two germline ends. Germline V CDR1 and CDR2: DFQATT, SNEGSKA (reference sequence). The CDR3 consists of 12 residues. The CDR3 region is CSARQSNQPQHF. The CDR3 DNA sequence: TGCAGTGCAAGACAGAGCAATCAGCCCCAGCATTTT.

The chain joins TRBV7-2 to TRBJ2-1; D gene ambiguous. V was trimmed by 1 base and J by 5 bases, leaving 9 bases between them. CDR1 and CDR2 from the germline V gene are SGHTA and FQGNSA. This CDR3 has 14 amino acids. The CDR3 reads CASSLVGRDNEQFF. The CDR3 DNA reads TGTGCCAGCAGCTTAGTGGGCAGAGACAATGAGCAGTTCTTC.

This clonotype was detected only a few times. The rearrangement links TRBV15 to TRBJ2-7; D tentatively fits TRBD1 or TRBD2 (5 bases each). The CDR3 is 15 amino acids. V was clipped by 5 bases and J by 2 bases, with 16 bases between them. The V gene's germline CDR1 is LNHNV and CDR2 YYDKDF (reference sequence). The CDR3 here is CATSSPRVGAYEQYF. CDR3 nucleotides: TGTGCCACCAGCTCGCCCAGGGTCGGGGCCTACGAGCAGTACTTC.